These 8 T cell receptor beta chains share one sample of origin, sequenced in a study of blood T cell repertoires in COVID-19. Method: immunoSEQ multiplex PCR; TCRdb's copy keeps in-frame clones and lacks some. The sample holds roughly 150,000 clones, over 70% seen once. The specimen sequenced was peripheral blood. Receptors were obtained from a woman aged 80 or older with active or convalescent COVID-19.

V is TRBV6-5 and J is TRBJ1-1, with a tentative D call TRBD1 (6 bases). The germline V gene has CDR1 MNHEY and CDR2 SVGAGI. The length of the CDR3 is 15 residues. The V end was cut by 2 bases, the J end by 7 bases, with 17 bases between. CDR3 loop: CASSYGQTGLLEAFF. Here the CDR3 DNA reads TGTGCCAGCAGTTACGGTCAAACAGGGCTGCTTGAAGCTTTCTTT.

The chain combines TRBV7-9 with TRBJ2-1; 9 bases agree with TRBD2. This CDR3 is built from 16 residues. V lost 2 bases and J lost 4; bases outside the gene matches: 6. The germline V gene encodes CDR1 SEHNR and CDR2 FQNEAQ (reference sequence). For the CDR3, the DNA is TGTGCCAGCAGCTTACTCACTAGCGGGTCTTACAATGAGCAGTTCTTC. This translates into CASSLLTSGSYNEQFF. The entire variable domain, with the rest obtained from reference TRBV7-9 and TRBJ2-1, is as follows: DTGVSQNPRHKITKRGQNVTFRCDPISEHNRLYWYRQTLGQGPEFLTYFQNEAQLEKSRLLSDRFSAERPKGSFSTLEIQRTEQGDSAMYLCASSLLTSGSYNEQFFGPGTRLTVL.

This chain joins TRBV14 and TRBJ2-6; the D is unclear. The CDR3 loop spans 14 amino acids. CDR1 and CDR2 (germline): SGHDN, FVKESK. V lost 1 base and J lost 3, with 4 bases in between. The CDR3, as DNA: TGTGCCAGCAGCCAAGGGAGTGGGGCCAACGTCCTGACTTTC. Protein sequence: CASSQGSGANVLTF.

The chain has TRBV2 and TRBJ2-7; D gene unclear. Trimming removed 7 bases from V and 1 base from J, with 5 bases in between. This CDR3 spans 11 amino acids. Germline V gene lookup returns CDR1 SNHLY and CDR2 FYNNEI. The CDR3 protein is CASTRSYEQYF. The DNA for the CDR3 is TGTGCCAGCACTCGGTCCTACGAGCAGTACTTC.

The chain joins TRBV3-1 (or the pseudogene TRBV3-2) to TRBJ1-2; 8 bases align to TRBD1. V lost 5 bases, J lost 2 bases, and 7 bases stayed unmatched. Germline assignment: CDR1 LGHDT and CDR2 YNNKEL (reference sequence). The CDR3 sequence is 15 residues long. The CDR3 DNA is TGTGCCAGCAGCACCCGGACAGGGAAAAACTATGGCTACACCTTC. It encodes CASSTRTGKNYGYTF.

The genes are TRBV4-2 and TRBJ1-4; D not certain. Germline CDR1 is LGHNA and CDR2 is YNFKEQ. This CDR3 has 14 amino acids. Trimming removed 6 bases at V and 0 bases at J, with 8 bases between. The CDR3 nucleotides read TGTGCCAGCAGGGGAGACGCAACTAATGAAAAACTGTTTTTT. This codes for CASRGDATNEKLFF.

This chain uses TRBV2 with TRBJ1-3; 8 bases line up with TRBD1. V shed 6 bases, J shed 0 bases, and the junction held 4 bases outside the gene matches. This CDR3 has 15 amino acids. In germline, CDR1 is SNHLY, CDR2 FYNNEI. CDR3 amino acids: CASRPGQVSGNTIYF. The DNA of the CDR3 is TGTGCCAGCAGGCCGGGACAGGTCTCTGGAAACACCATATATTTT. Using reference TRBV2 and TRBJ1-3 for the parts outside the CDR3, the full variable domain is EPEVTQTPSHQVTQMGQEVILRCVPISNHLYFYWYRQILGQKVEFLVSFYNNEISEKSEIFDDQFSVERPDGSNFTLKIRSTKLEDSAMYFCASRPGQVSGNTIYFGEGSWLTVV.

The V call is TRBV4-3, the J call TRBJ2-7, with 13 bases aligning to TRBD2. This CDR3 contains 15 residues. Germline loops: CDR1 LGHNA, CDR2 YSLEER. With V trimmed by 0 bases and J by 7 bases, 3 bases remained unmatched. DNA for the CDR3: TGCGCCAGCAGCCAAGATGGGGGACTAGCGGGGGAGCAGTACTTC. It codes for CASSQDGGLAGEQYF.